One sample yielded the 16 T cell receptor beta chains listed below, sequenced in a study of graft-versus-host responses after intestinal transplantation. Method: immunoSEQ multiplex PCR; TCRdb's copy keeps in-frame clones and lacks some. The profile shows 12,000 to 15,000 clones, around 29% of them singletons. This specimen consisted of alloreactive CD4+ T cells from a mixed lymphocyte reaction culture, obtained before intestinal transplant. Documented subset: CFSE-low proliferating T cells sorted from roughly six-day pre-transplant mixed lymphocyte reaction (GvH or HvG direction). The receptors shown here come from a human patient who received an intestinal transplant.

V is TRBV14 and J is TRBJ1-1; D uncertain. Germline lookup yields CDR1 SGHDN and CDR2 FVKESK. CDR3 length: 13 residues. The V gene lost 1 base and the J gene lost 5 bases, with 8 bases spanning the gap. CDR3 DNA: TGTGCCAGCAGCCAAGTGCGGTGGACTGAAGCTTTCTTT. Translated: CASSQVRWTEAFF.

In DNA, the CDR3 is TGTGCCAGCAGTCGGACAGCCATGAACACTGAAGCTTTCTTT. This codes for CASSRTAMNTEAFF. J is TRBJ1-1 and V is TRBV7-3, with D tentatively TRBD1 (6 bases). The V end was cut by 6 bases, the J end by 0 bases, with 11 bases between. Germline lookup yields CDR1 SGHTA and CDR2 FQGTGA. The CDR3 is 14 residues long. The complete variable domain, with remaining parts taken from reference TRBV7-3 and TRBJ1-1, reads GAGVSQTPSNKVTEKGKYVELRCDPISGHTALYWYRQSLGQGPEFLIYFQGTGAADDSGLPNDRFFAVRPEGSVSTLKIQRTERGDSAVYLCASSRTAMNTEAFFGQGTRLTVV.

This clone was seen a handful of times. V usage is TRBV7-2 and J usage is TRBJ1-1; tentatively, D is TRBD1 (5 bases). Trimming took off 3 bases at V and 6 bases at J, with 14 bases between the two ends. The length of the CDR3 is 14 residues. The V gene's germline CDR1 is SGHTA and CDR2 FQGNSA. In nucleotides, the CDR3 is TGTGCCAGCAGCTTGTTGGCAGGGTCATCTGAAGCTTTCTTT. Protein sequence: CASSLLAGSSEAFF.

The chain carries TRBV7-3 and TRBJ2-7; TRBD1 matches at 10 bases. Germline CDR1 and CDR2: SGHTA and FQGTGA. Unmatched junction bases numbered 6, after V lost 4 bases and J lost 3 bases. The CDR3 spans 15 residues. The CDR3 sequence: CASSSTDRGVYEQYF. The DNA for the CDR3 is TGTGCCAGCAGCTCCACGGACAGGGGGGTCTACGAGCAGTACTTC.

This clone was seen a few times. The V gene is TRBV5-1, the J gene TRBJ2-1; TRBD2 might be the D (6 bases). The CDR3 has 15 residues. The V end was cut by 2 bases, the J end by 4 bases, with 13 bases between. Germline V gene sequence: CDR1 SGHRS, CDR2 YFSETQ. Here the CDR3 DNA reads TGCGCCAGCAGCTTTGGGGGAGCGGGTTACAATGAGCAGTTCTTC. The encoded protein is CASSFGGAGYNEQFF.

In DNA form, the CDR3 reads TGTGCCAGCAGCCTCGAACAGGATCATAGCAATCAGCCCCAGCATTTT. Translation gives CASSLEQDHSNQPQHF. V usage is TRBV7-2 and J usage is TRBJ1-5; possible D gene TRBD1, 5 bases. CDR3 length: 16 amino acids. Trimming shortened V by 5 bases and J by 0 bases, and 14 bases separated the two germline ends. The V gene's germline CDR1 is SGHTA and CDR2 FQGNSA.

This clone was picked up a small number of times. The chain couples TRBV6-5 to TRBJ2-1; the D gene is possibly TRBD1 (5 bases). Germline V lookup: CDR1 MNHEY, CDR2 SVGAGI. This CDR3 has 14 amino acids. V was cut by 7 bases and J by 4 bases, with 14 bases left in between. This CDR3 reads CASIVGAIYNEQFF. CDR3 sequence (DNA): TGTGCCAGCATCGTAGGGGCTATTTACAATGAGCAGTTCTTC.

The V and J genes are TRBV7-3 and TRBJ2-7, with a weak D call TRBD2 (6 bases). The CDR3 sequence is 13 residues long. Germline assignment: CDR1 SGHTA and CDR2 FQGTGA. V was cut by 0 bases and J by 4 bases, with 7 bases left in between. The CDR3 DNA reads TGTGCCAGCAGCTTAACGGGGGGTTACGAGCAGTACTTC. Amino acid sequence: CASSLTGGYEQYF.

This clone is medium-sized in the sample. V gene TRBV7-3 combines with J gene TRBJ1-5; D call uncertain. The V and J ends lost 5 bases and 3 bases respectively, with 2 bases between them. Germline V gene sequence: CDR1 SGHTA, CDR2 FQGTGA. This CDR3 contains 11 residues. CDR3 loop: CASSPNQPQHF. The CDR3 DNA reads as TGTGCCAGCAGCCCCAATCAGCCCCAGCATTTT.

This clone was counted a few times. This chain links TRBV18 with TRBJ1-5; 8 bases are a match to TRBD1. The CDR3 is 16 residues long. Unmatched junction bases numbered 4, after V lost 1 base and J lost 2 bases. Germline V gives CDR1 KGHSH, CDR2 LQKENI. This chain's CDR3 is CASSPQMTGGNQPQHF. CDR3 DNA: TGTGCCAGCTCACCACAGATGACAGGGGGCAATCAGCCCCAGCATTTT.

The V and J genes are TRBV5-5 and TRBJ2-3; TRBD2 agrees at 16 bases. The V gene end was trimmed by 0 bases and the J gene end by 14 bases; junction bases not matched to a gene: 9. CDR1 and CDR2 from the germline V gene are SGHKS and YYEKEE (reference sequence). The CDR3 extends over 16 amino acids. CDR3 bases: TGTGCCAGCAGCTTGGCCGGGACTAGCGGGAGGGCTCGGGGGTATTTT. This translates into CASSLAGTSGRARGYF.

The chain employs TRBV7-2 and TRBJ2-1; 10 nucleotides agree with TRBD2. Germline V CDR1 and CDR2: SGHTA, FQGNSA. This CDR3 is built from 18 residues. Trimming cost V 4 bases and J 1 base; bases outside gene matches: 10. CDR3 loop: CASSYWLAGVGSYNEQFF. DNA for the CDR3: TGTGCCAGCAGCTACTGGCTAGCGGGAGTAGGTTCCTACAATGAGCAGTTCTTC.

V usage is TRBV4-2 and J usage is TRBJ2-1, with D possibly matching TRBD2 (5 bases). CDR3 size: 12 residues. CDR1 and CDR2 (germline): LGHNA, YNFKEQ. CDR3 bases: TGTGCAGCTGGGAGCTCCTACAATGAGCAGTTCTTC. It yields the protein CAAGSSYNEQFF.

This clone has only a few counts. The chain links TRBV6-1 to TRBJ2-7; 9 positions match TRBD1. Per the germline V gene, CDR1 is MNHNS and CDR2 is SASEGT. The CDR3 contains 14 residues. The ends lost 6 bases at V and 4 bases at J; junction bases unmatched: 7. The CDR3 bases are TGTGCCAGCAGAGGACAGGGGCTTTCGTACGAGCAGTACTTC. Protein sequence: CASRGQGLSYEQYF.

This clone appeared a single time. CDR3 in amino acids: CASSSPKRGRTEAFF. The CDR3, as DNA: TGTGCCAGCAGTTCCCCCAAAAGAGGACGGACTGAAGCTTTCTTT. The V gene is TRBV25-1, the J gene TRBJ1-1; D gene unclear. V gave up 5 bases and J gave up 5 bases, with 18 bases separating them. Germline V gene data show CDR1 as MGHDK and CDR2 as SYGVNS. CDR3 length equals 15 residues.

Here the CDR3 DNA reads TGTGCCAGCAGCCCGGAGGCTAGCGGCCCCAGTACGCAGTATTTT. It specifies CASSPEASGPSTQYF. The V gene is TRBV5-4, the J gene TRBJ2-3; 7 nucleotides agree with TRBD2. The CDR3 has 15 residues. CDR1 SGHNT and CDR2 YYREEE come from the germline V gene (reference sequence). V lost 4 bases and J lost 8; bases outside the gene matches: 13.